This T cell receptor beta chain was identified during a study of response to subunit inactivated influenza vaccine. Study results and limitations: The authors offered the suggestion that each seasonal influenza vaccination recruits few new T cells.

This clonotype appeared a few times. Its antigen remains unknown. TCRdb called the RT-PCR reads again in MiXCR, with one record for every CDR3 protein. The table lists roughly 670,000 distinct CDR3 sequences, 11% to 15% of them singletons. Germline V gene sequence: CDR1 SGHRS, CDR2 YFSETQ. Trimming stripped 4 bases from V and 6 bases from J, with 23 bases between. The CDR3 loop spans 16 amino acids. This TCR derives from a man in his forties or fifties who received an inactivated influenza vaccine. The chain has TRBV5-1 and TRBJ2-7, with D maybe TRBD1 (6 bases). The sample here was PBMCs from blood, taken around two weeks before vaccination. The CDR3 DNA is TGCGCCAGCAGCAACGACCCGGGACATGGGGCCGGCGAGCAGTACTTC. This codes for CASSNDPGHGAGEQYF.